This T cell receptor beta chain was sequenced during a study of T-cell memory formation after mild COVID-19. TCRdb reprocessed the 5' RACE reads with MiXCR, giving one entry per CDR3 protein. This repertoire shows hundreds of thousands of distinct CDR3 sequences, roughly 18% found once; its top ten account for around an eighth. This TCR was sampled from an adult woman who had mild COVID-19 (a few samples of this study predate the infection). Cell type and time point are not known. What was sequenced was PBMCs or a T cell subset sorted from them (not recorded which).

The CDR3 sequence: CSALDIPVSFF. DNA for the CDR3: TGCAGTGCTTTGGATATCCCGGTTTCCTTCTTT. The chain couples TRBV20-1 to TRBJ1-1; the D is unclear. V lost 5 bases, J lost 14 bases, and 18 bases lay in between. The CDR3 sequence is 11 residues long. From germline, CDR1 is DFQATT and CDR2 SNEGSKA (reference sequence).